The 25 T cell receptor beta chains reported below all come from one sample, sequenced in a study of post-analysis software for immune sequencing data. Study-level points and caveats: In patients, TRBV5-6, TRBV5-1 and TRBV20-1 belonged to five TRBV segments found more frequently than in controls.

These TCRs' antigens remain unknown. cDNA libraries for TCR beta contained unique molecular identifiers. TCRdb re-called the PCR reads through MiXCR, storing one row per CDR3 protein. The sample has 600,000 to 750,000 distinct CDR3 sequences; roughly three fifths are singletons. Sequenced input: blood. Receptor source: a girl aged 2 to 10 with multiple sclerosis.

The V call is TRBV6-1, the J call TRBJ2-1; the D call may be TRBD1 or TRBD2 (7 bases each). The V gene's germline CDR1 is MNHNS and CDR2 SASEGT. Deletions cut 6 bases from V and 6 bases from J, with 24 bases between. This CDR3 region has 17 residues. The CDR3 sequence: CASSPGGVGDQSNEQFF. As DNA, the CDR3 is TGTGCCAGCAGCCCAGGGGGGGTGGGGGACCAAAGCAATGAGCAGTTCTTC.

The chain uses TRBV10-2 and TRBJ2-7, with 8 bases that match TRBD1. This CDR3 spans 14 amino acids. With V trimmed by 4 bases and J by 2 bases, 4 bases remained unmatched. Germline-derived CDR1 and CDR2 are WSHSY and SAAADI. The CDR3, as DNA: TGCGCCAGCAGTGGTGGGACAGGAACCTACGAGCAGTACTTC. This translates into CASSGGTGTYEQYF.

V gene TRBV5-1 combines with J gene TRBJ2-5, with D perhaps being TRBD1 or TRBD2 (6 bases each). The germline V and J ends were trimmed by 4 bases and 1 base, with 17 bases remaining between them. Germline V CDR1 and CDR2: SGHRS, YFSETQ. The length of the CDR3 is 16 residues. The CDR3 spells CASSRSWGAPQETQYF. The CDR3 DNA sequence: TGCGCCAGCAGCCGCTCATGGGGGGCTCCCCAAGAGACCCAGTACTTC.

The chain joins TRBV20-1 to TRBJ2-1; 7 bases fit TRBD2. V lost 3 bases to trimming and J lost 0 bases; unmatched junction nucleotides: 14. Germline values: CDR1 DFQATT, CDR2 SNEGSKA (reference sequence). The length of the CDR3 is 18 residues. CDR3 nucleotide sequence: TGCAGTGCTAGGGGCTGGGTAGCGGGCCTGAGCTCCTACAATGAGCAGTTCTTC. This translates into CSARGWVAGLSSYNEQFF.

DNA of the CDR3: TGCAGTGCGCTCCGGGTGGGCACAGATACGCAGTATTTT. It specifies CSALRVGTDTQYF. The chain uses TRBV20-1 and TRBJ2-3, with D uncertain. The CDR3 totals 13 residues. CDR1 and CDR2 from the germline V gene are DFQATT and SNEGSKA (reference sequence). V was shortened by 6 bases and J by 1 base, with 11 bases between the two germline ends.

V usage is TRBV5-1 and J usage is TRBJ2-7, with 7 bases matching TRBD1. This CDR3 has 15 residues. V lost 0 bases, J lost 5 bases, and 8 bases stayed unmatched. Germline-derived CDR1 and CDR2 are SGHRS and YFSETQ. CDR3 bases: TGCGCCAGCAGCTTGGAAGGCAAAGGGGGCAACGAGCAGTACTTC. This gives the protein CASSLEGKGGNEQYF.

The chain couples TRBV28 to TRBJ1-1, with a possible D match to TRBD1 (6 bases). The CDR3 has 14 residues. V lost 6 bases and J lost 10, with 21 bases in between. From germline, CDR1 is MDHEN and CDR2 SYDVKM. The CDR3: CASSPYTGSRGAFF. The CDR3 coding sequence is TGTGCCAGCAGCCCTTACACAGGGTCCCGTGGAGCTTTCTTT.

This chain uses TRBV20-1 with TRBJ2-5, with TRBD2 identical over 8 bases. CDR1 is DFQATT and CDR2 is SNEGSKA in the germline V gene (reference sequence). Trimming took 0 bases from V and 0 from J; bases not matched to a gene: 3. This CDR3 has 15 residues. CDR3: CSAREAGAYQETQYF. The CDR3 region has the DNA TGCAGTGCTAGAGAAGCGGGGGCCTACCAAGAGACCCAGTACTTC.

This rearrangement joins TRBV29-1 to TRBJ2-5; TRBD1 agrees at 7 bases. This CDR3 is 12 amino acids long. Trimming took 6 bases from V and 5 from J; bases not matched to a gene: 6. The germline V gene has CDR1 SQVTM and CDR2 ANQGSEA. The CDR3 sequence: CSVRQGWETQYF. The CDR3 DNA sequence: TGCAGCGTCAGACAGGGTTGGGAGACCCAGTACTTC.

The sample holds one count of this clonotype. Here the CDR3 DNA reads TGTGCCACCAGTGATTTCGGGAGCTCCTACGAGCAGTACTTC. The encoded protein is CATSDFGSSYEQYF. This chain links TRBV24-1 with TRBJ2-7, with a possible D match to TRBD2 (6 bases). Trimming stripped 1 base from V and 0 bases from J, with 6 bases between. This CDR3 region has 14 residues. The germline gives CDR1 KGHDR, CDR2 SFDVKD.

The DNA for the CDR3 is TGTGCCAGCTCACCCCAACCACCCGACAGTGCCTATGGCTACACCTTC. It specifies CASSPQPPDSAYGYTF. This chain joins TRBV18 and TRBJ1-2; weak D call: TRBD1 (5 bases). Trimming took 3 bases from V and 4 from J, leaving 18 bases between them. CDR3 length: 16 amino acids. CDR1 is KGHSH and CDR2 is LQKENI in the germline V gene.

The rearrangement uses TRBV20-1 and TRBJ2-1; D remains unclear. CDR3 length: 16 residues. Germline lookup yields CDR1 DFQATT and CDR2 SNEGSKA (reference sequence). V was trimmed by 5 bases and J by 6 bases, leaving 23 bases between them. CDR3 sequence: CSAPDYETLTTNEQFF. The CDR3 DNA reads as TGCAGTGCTCCAGATTATGAGACACTTACTACCAATGAGCAGTTCTTC.

The V call is TRBV7-9, the J call TRBJ2-1, with TRBD1 matching 7 bases. Losses at the gene ends were 1 base for V and 9 bases for J; bases not matched to a gene: 12. Germline V gene sequence: CDR1 SEHNR, CDR2 FQNEAQ (reference sequence). The CDR3 runs 16 residues. CDR3 sequence (DNA): TGTGCCAGCAGCTTAGGAAACCTGACAGGGCGGAGTGAGCAGTTCTTC. Protein sequence: CASSLGNLTGRSEQFF. The variable domain in full, completed from reference TRBV7-9 and TRBJ2-1, reads DTGVSQNPRHKITKRGQNVTFRCDPISEHNRLYWYRQTLGQGPEFLTYFQNEAQLEKSRLLSDRFSAERPKGSFSTLEIQRTEQGDSAMYLCASSLGNLTGRSEQFFGPGTRLTVL.

V gene TRBV5-1 combines with J gene TRBJ1-1; TRBD1 agrees at 7 bases. Germline V gene sequence: CDR1 SGHRS, CDR2 YFSETQ. V lost 4 bases and J lost 2; bases outside the gene matches: 5. The CDR3 contains 14 residues. The CDR3 DNA reads TGCGCCAGCAGCGATTACAGGGGAAACACTGAAGCTTTCTTT. Protein: CASSDYRGNTEAFF.

This sequence joins TRBV6-2 or TRBV6-3 and TRBJ2-3; 8 bases are a match to TRBD1. The ends lost 2 bases at V and 5 bases at J; junction bases unmatched: 24. The CDR3 is 21 amino acids. Germline loops: CDR1 MNHEY, CDR2 SVGEGT. The CDR3 coding sequence is TGTGCCAGCAGTTACGACCCCAGGGGGCGCTCGGTCCCGGGAGAGGAAGATACGCAGTATTTT. This sequence encodes CASSYDPRGRSVPGEEDTQYF.

The rearrangement joins TRBV4-1 to TRBJ2-1; D is undetermined. CDR3 length: 17 residues. The V gene lost 4 bases and the J gene lost 0 bases, with 16 bases spanning the gap. In germline, CDR1 is MGHRA, CDR2 YSYEKL. The CDR3 DNA follows: TGCGCCAGCAGCCCTGAACCCGCCGAGACCTCCTACAATGAGCAGTTCTTC. This encodes CASSPEPAETSYNEQFF.

This clonotype was found once. J is TRBJ2-7 and V is TRBV5-1, with 8 bases identical to TRBD2. The DNA end is more similar to TRBJ2-5, so the J call may be wrong. The CDR3 length is 17 residues. Germline V gene data show CDR1 as SGHRS and CDR2 as YFSETQ. The CDR3 sequence: CASSFQSAGAGSETQYF. CDR3 DNA sequence: TGCGCCAGCAGCTTCCAATCAGCGGGGGCCGGTTCGGAGACCCAGTACTTC.

This clonotype was seen a few times. This chain uses TRBV10-3 with TRBJ2-3; D might be TRBD2 (5 bases). The CDR3 sequence is 14 residues long. The germline V gene encodes CDR1 ENHRY and CDR2 SYGVKD. Deletions cut 4 bases from V and 4 bases from J, with 12 bases between. CDR3 residues: CAISVGGNADTQYF. The CDR3 coding sequence is TGTGCCATCAGTGTAGGAGGAAACGCAGATACGCAGTATTTT.

This clonotype was counted a few times. The J gene is TRBJ2-5, the V gene TRBV20-1, with 8 nucleotides matching TRBD1. Germline assignment: CDR1 DFQATT and CDR2 SNEGSKA (reference sequence). J was trimmed by 4 bases and V by 3 bases; bases with no gene match: 4. The CDR3 runs 13 residues. The CDR3 reads CSARTGVGETQYF. CDR3 nucleotides: TGCAGTGCTAGGACAGGGGTGGGAGAGACCCAGTACTTC.

This clonotype was observed a few times. The rearrangement uses TRBV4-2 and TRBJ2-2; 8 bases fit TRBD2. Germline CDR1 reads LGHNA; CDR2 reads YNFKEQ. The V gene end was trimmed by 1 base and the J gene end by 5 bases; junction bases not matched to a gene: 6. This CDR3 has 16 residues. CDR3 DNA: TGTGCCAGCAGCCAAGGCCGGGGGGGCCAAACCGGGGAGCTGTTTTTT. It specifies CASSQGRGGQTGELFF.

The chain carries TRBV5-5 and TRBJ1-2, with TRBD1 as a possible D gene (5 bases). The V gene's germline CDR1 is SGHKS and CDR2 YYEKEE (reference sequence). V was trimmed by 3 bases and J by 4 bases, leaving 16 bases between them. The CDR3 contains 15 residues. The chain's CDR3 is CASSSYSDSSYGYTF. The CDR3 region has the DNA TGTGCCAGCAGCTCCTATTCAGACAGTTCCTATGGCTACACCTTC.

The chain carries TRBV27 and TRBJ1-6; TRBD1 is a possible D gene (6 bases). Germline lookup yields CDR1 MNHEY and CDR2 SMNVEV (reference sequence). The CDR3 spans 17 residues. Trimming stripped 2 bases from V and 4 bases from J, with 15 bases between. The CDR3 DNA reads TGTGCCAGCAGTTTAGGGCAGGGGTTGGGGTATAATTCACCCCTCCACTTT. Its translation is CASSLGQGLGYNSPLHF.

J is TRBJ2-5 and V is TRBV20-1; no reliable D call. There are 11 residues in the CDR3. The V end lost 4 bases, the J end lost 5 bases, and 8 bases lay between the germline ends. Germline CDR1 DFQATT, CDR2 SNEGSKA (reference sequence). CDR3 nucleotide sequence: TGCAGTGCTACCACTCTTGAGACCCAGTACTTC. Its translation is CSATTLETQYF.

The V gene is TRBV12-3 or TRBV12-4, the J gene TRBJ1-5; D call uncertain. This CDR3 is 12 amino acids long. With 3 bases removed from V and 5 bases from J, the gap between germline ends came to 5 bases. The CDR3 nucleotides read TGTGCCAGCAGTTTGTCTGATCAGCCCCAGCATTTT. Its translation is CASSLSDQPQHF.

The gene calls are TRBV4-2 and TRBJ1-1; D gene uncertain. Germline V CDR1 and CDR2: LGHNA, YNFKEQ. This CDR3 has 16 residues. The ends were cut back, 0 bases at V and 2 bases at J, with 13 bases in the middle. The CDR3 sequence: CASSQDKWRRNTEAFF. CDR3 bases: TGTGCCAGCAGCCAAGATAAGTGGAGGAGAAACACTGAAGCTTTCTTT.